What follows are 9 T cell receptor beta chains derived from one specimen sequenced in a study of cytomegalovirus exposure and HLA in healthy donors. Using immunoSEQ multiplex PCR, the repertoire was profiled, and TCRdb retains in-frame clones only, with some absent. In the table there are fewer than 130,000 clones, approximately 90% of which are singletons. Sample: PBMCs. The receptors stem from a woman aged 25 to 39 in good health and CMV-seropositive.

This clone was seen more than once but under ten times. The chain couples TRBV15 to TRBJ2-7; TRBD2 is a possible D gene (6 bases). Germline assignment: CDR1 LNHNV and CDR2 YYDKDF (reference sequence). This CDR3 contains 13 residues. Between the trimmed V and J ends, which lost 4 bases and 1 base, there was a span of 8 bases. The CDR3 reads CATSNAGSYEQYF. The CDR3 DNA follows: TGTGCCACCAGCAACGCGGGGTCCTACGAGCAGTACTTC.

The genes are TRBV5-1 and TRBJ1-2; perhaps TRBD1 as D (5 bases). Germline V CDR1 and CDR2: SGHRS, YFSETQ. This CDR3 contains 16 residues. V gave up 1 base and J gave up 2 bases, with 15 bases separating them. This CDR3 reads CASSLRAPDTNYGYTF. The CDR3 bases are TGCGCCAGCAGCTTGCGCGCCCCGGACACCAACTATGGCTACACCTTC.

The chain has TRBV10-3 and TRBJ1-2, with a weak D call TRBD1 (6 bases). Trimming shortened V by 7 bases and J by 4 bases, and 13 bases separated the two germline ends. Germline values: CDR1 ENHRY, CDR2 SYGVKD. This CDR3 spans 13 amino acids. This CDR3 reads CAITLHRAYGYTF. Written as DNA, the CDR3 is TGTGCCATCACTCTCCACAGGGCCTATGGCTACACCTTC.

The chain is built from TRBV27 and TRBJ2-1; the D gene is possibly TRBD1 (5 bases). Looked up from germline, CDR1 is MNHEY and CDR2 is SMNVEV (reference sequence). The CDR3 extends over 13 amino acids. With 0 bases removed from V and 6 bases from J, the gap between germline ends came to 6 bases. The CDR3 here is CASSLSRGNEQFF. CDR3 coding DNA: TGTGCCAGCAGTTTATCTAGGGGCAATGAGCAGTTCTTC.

The gene calls are TRBV5-4 and TRBJ2-7, with 8 bases matching TRBD1. The germline CDR1 and CDR2 sequences are SGHNT and YYREEE (reference sequence). The CDR3 consists of 15 residues. J gave up 5 bases and V 4 bases, and 11 bases lay outside the gene matches. For the CDR3, the DNA is TGTGCCAGCAGCGTCAGGGGGCAGGGAAGGCACGAGCAGTACTTC. The encoded protein is CASSVRGQGRHEQYF.

The V gene is TRBV28, the J gene TRBJ2-1; 14 bases fit TRBD2. The CDR3 contains 16 residues. Per the germline V gene, CDR1 is MDHEN and CDR2 is SYDVKM. V lost 4 bases and J lost 8; bases outside the gene matches: 7. This chain's CDR3 is CASSYRTSGRIHEQFF. CDR3 nucleotide sequence: TGTGCCAGCAGTTACCGGACTAGCGGGAGGATTCATGAGCAGTTCTTC.

In this sample, this clone turned up a few times. The rearrangement joins TRBV28 to TRBJ2-1, with D unclear. This CDR3 comprises 11 residues. Trimming pared 6 bases from V and 8 bases from J, leaving 8 bases between. The V gene's germline CDR1 is MDHEN and CDR2 SYDVKM. CDR3 in amino acids: CASRREYEQFF. The CDR3 DNA follows: TGTGCCAGCAGAAGAGAGTATGAGCAGTTCTTC. Full variable domain (remainder filled in from reference TRBV28 and TRBJ2-1): DVKVTQSSRYLVKRTGEKVFLECVQDMDHENMFWYRQDPGLGLRLIYFSYDVKMKEKGDIPEGYSVSREKKERFSLILESASTNQTSMYLCASRREYEQFFGPGTRLTVL.

This sequence joins TRBV7-3 and TRBJ2-1; 11 positions match TRBD2. V lost 1 base, J lost 8 bases, and 4 bases stayed unmatched. Germline CDR1 and CDR2: SGHTA and FQGTGA. This CDR3 comprises 15 residues. The CDR3 loop is CASSLIAGGRYEQFF. The CDR3 coding sequence is TGTGCCAGCAGCTTAATAGCGGGAGGGCGATATGAGCAGTTCTTC. Drawing the rest from reference TRBV7-3 and TRBJ2-1, the complete variable domain is GAGVSQTPSNKVTEKGKYVELRCDPISGHTALYWYRQSLGQGPEFLIYFQGTGAADDSGLPNDRFFAVRPEGSVSTLKIQRTERGDSAVYLCASSLIAGGRYEQFFGPGTRLTVL.

The gene calls are TRBV5-4 and TRBJ2-7; 7 bases align to TRBD1. The CDR3 totals 16 residues. J lost 6 bases, V lost 5 bases, and 17 bases had no gene match. Germline V gives CDR1 SGHNT, CDR2 YYREEE (reference sequence). This CDR3 reads CASSNRQGSFDGEQYF. The CDR3 DNA follows: TGTGCCAGCAGTAACCGACAGGGCTCTTTCGACGGCGAGCAGTACTTC.